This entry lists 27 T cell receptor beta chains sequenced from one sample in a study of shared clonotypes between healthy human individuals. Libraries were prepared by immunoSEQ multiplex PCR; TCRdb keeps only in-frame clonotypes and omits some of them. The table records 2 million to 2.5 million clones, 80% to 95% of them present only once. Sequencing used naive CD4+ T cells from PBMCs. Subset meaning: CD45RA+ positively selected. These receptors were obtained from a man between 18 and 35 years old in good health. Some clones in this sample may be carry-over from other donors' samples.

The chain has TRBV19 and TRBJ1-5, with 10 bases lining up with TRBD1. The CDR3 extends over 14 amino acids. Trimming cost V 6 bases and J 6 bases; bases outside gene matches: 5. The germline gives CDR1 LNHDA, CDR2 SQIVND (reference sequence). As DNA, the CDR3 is TGTGCCAGTAGGAGGGACAGGGGCCGTCAGCCCCAGCATTTT. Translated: CASRRDRGRQPQHF. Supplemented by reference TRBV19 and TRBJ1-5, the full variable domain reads DGGITQSPKYLFRKEGQNVTLSCEQNLNHDAMYWYRQDPGQGLRLIYYSQIVNDFQKGDIAEGYSVSREKKESFPLTVTSAQKNPTAFYLCASRRDRGRQPQHFGDGTRLSIL.

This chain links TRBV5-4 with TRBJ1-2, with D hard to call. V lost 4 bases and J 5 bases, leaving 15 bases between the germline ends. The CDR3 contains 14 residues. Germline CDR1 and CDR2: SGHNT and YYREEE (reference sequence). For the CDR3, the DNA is TGTGCCAGCAGCGCATCCGGAAGCTTTTATGGCTACACCTTC. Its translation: CASSASGSFYGYTF.

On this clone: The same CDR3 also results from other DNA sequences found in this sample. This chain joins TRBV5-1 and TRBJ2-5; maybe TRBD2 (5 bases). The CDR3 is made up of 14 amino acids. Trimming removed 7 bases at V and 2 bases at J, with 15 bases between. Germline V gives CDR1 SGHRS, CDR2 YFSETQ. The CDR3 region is CASSAGGYQETQYF. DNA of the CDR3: TGCGCCAGCTCCGCCGGAGGTTATCAAGAGACCCAGTACTTC.

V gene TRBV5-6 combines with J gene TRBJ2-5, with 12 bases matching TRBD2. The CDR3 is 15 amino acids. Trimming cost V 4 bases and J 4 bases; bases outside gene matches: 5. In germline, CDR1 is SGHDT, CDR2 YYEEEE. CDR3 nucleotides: TGTGCCAGCAGCGCCGCGACTAGCGGGAGAGAGACCCAGTACTTC. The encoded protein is CASSAATSGRETQYF.

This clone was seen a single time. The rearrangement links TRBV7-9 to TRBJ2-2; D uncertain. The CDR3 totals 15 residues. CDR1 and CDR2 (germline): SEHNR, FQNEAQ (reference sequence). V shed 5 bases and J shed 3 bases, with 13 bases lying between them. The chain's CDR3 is CASSKYSSDTGELFF. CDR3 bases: TGTGCCAGCAGCAAATACTCCTCGGACACCGGGGAGCTGTTTTTT.

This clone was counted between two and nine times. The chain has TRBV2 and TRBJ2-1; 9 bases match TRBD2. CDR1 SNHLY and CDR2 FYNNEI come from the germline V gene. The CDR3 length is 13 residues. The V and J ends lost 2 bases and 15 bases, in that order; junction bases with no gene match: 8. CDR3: CASSEMAGGFRFF. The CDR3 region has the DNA TGTGCCAGCAGTGAAATGGCGGGAGGGTTTCGGTTCTTC.

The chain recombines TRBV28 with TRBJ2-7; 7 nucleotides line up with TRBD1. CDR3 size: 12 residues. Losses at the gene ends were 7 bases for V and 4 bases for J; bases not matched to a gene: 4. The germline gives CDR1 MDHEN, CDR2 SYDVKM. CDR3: CASMAGGYEQYF. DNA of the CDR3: TGTGCCAGCATGGCAGGGGGTTACGAGCAGTACTTC. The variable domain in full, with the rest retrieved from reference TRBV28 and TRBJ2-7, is DVKVTQSSRYLVKRTGEKVFLECVQDMDHENMFWYRQDPGLGLRLIYFSYDVKMKEKGDIPEGYSVSREKKERFSLILESASTNQTSMYLCASMAGGYEQYFGPGTRLTVT.

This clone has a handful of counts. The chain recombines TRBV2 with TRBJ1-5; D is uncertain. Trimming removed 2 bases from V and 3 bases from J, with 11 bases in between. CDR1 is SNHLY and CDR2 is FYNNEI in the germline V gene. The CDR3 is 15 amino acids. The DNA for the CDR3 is TGTGCCAGCAGTGAATGGGGAGGTCTCAATCAGCCCCAGCATTTT. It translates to CASSEWGGLNQPQHF.

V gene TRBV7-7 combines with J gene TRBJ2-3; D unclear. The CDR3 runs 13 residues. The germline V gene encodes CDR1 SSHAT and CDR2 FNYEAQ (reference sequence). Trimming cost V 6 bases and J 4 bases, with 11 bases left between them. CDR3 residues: CASSMEFADTQYF. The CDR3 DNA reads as TGTGCCAGCAGTATGGAGTTCGCAGATACGCAGTATTTT.

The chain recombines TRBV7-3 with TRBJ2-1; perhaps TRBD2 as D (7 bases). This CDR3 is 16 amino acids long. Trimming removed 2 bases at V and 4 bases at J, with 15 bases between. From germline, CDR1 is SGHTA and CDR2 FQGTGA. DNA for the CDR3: TGTGCCAGCAGCTTACAGCTTGGGGGGGCTTACAATGAGCAGTTCTTC. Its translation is CASSLQLGGAYNEQFF.

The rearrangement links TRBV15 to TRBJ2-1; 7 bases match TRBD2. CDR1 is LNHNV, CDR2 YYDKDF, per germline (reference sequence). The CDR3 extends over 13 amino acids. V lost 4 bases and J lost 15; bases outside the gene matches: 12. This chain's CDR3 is CATSMPELASTFF. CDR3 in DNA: TGTGCCACCAGCATGCCAGAACTAGCGTCTACGTTCTTC.

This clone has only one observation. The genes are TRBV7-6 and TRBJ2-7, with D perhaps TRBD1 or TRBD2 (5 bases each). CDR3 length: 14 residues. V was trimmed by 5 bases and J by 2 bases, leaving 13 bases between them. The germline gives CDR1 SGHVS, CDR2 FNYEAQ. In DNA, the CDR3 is TGTGCCAGCAGCCAGCCGGGACCGACCTACGAGCAGTACTTC. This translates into CASSQPGPTYEQYF. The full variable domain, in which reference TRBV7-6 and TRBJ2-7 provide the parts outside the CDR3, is GAGVSQSPRYKVTKRGQDVALRCDPISGHVSLYWYRQALGQGPEFLTYFNYEAQQDKSGLPNDRFSAERPEGSISTLTIQRTEQRDSAMYRCASSQPGPTYEQYFGPGTRLTVT.

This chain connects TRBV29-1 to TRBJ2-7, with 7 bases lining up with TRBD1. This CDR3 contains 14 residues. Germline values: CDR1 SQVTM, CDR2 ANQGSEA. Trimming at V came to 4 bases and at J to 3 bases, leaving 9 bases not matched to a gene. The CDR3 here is CSVVDRVDNYEQYF. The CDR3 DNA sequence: TGCAGCGTTGTCGACAGGGTCGACAACTACGAGCAGTACTTC.

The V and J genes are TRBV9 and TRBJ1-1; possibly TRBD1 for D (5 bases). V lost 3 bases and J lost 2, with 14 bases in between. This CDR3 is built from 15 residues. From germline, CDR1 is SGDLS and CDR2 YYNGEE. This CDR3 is CASSAWQGVNTEAFF. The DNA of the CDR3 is TGTGCCAGCAGCGCGTGGCAGGGTGTTAACACTGAAGCTTTCTTT.

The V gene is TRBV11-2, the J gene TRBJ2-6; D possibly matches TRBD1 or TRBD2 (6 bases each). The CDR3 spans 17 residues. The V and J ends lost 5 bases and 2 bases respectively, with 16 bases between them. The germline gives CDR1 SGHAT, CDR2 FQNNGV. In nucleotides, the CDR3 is TGTGCCAGCAGCCCTAGCCCCGGGGGCGCTGGGGCCAACGTCCTGACTTTC. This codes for CASSPSPGGAGANVLTF.

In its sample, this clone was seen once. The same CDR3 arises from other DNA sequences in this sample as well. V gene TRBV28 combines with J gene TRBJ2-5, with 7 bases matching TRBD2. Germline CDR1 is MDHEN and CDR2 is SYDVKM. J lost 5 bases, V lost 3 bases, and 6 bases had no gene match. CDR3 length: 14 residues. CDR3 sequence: CASSLGGPGETQYF. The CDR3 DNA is TGTGCCAGCAGTTTGGGAGGGCCAGGGGAGACCCAGTACTTC.

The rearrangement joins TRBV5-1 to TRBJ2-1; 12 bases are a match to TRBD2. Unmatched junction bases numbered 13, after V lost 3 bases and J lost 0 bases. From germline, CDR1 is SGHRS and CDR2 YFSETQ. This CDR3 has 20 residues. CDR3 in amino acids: CASSYPPGTSGSSSYNEQFF. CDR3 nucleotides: TGCGCCAGCAGCTACCCGCCGGGGACTAGCGGGTCTAGCTCCTACAATGAGCAGTTCTTC.

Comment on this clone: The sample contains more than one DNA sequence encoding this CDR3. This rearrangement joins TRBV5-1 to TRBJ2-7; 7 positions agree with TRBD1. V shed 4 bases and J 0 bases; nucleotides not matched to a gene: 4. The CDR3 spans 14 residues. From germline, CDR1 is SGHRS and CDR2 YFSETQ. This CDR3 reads CASSPRDSSYEQYF. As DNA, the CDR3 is TGCGCCAGCAGCCCCCGGGACAGCTCCTACGAGCAGTACTTC.

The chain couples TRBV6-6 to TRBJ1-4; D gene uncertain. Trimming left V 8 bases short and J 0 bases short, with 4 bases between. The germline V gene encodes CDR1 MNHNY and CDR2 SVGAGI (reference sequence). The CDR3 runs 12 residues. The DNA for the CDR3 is TGTGCCAGCGGTCCAACTAATGAAAAACTGTTTTTT. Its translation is CASGPTNEKLFF.

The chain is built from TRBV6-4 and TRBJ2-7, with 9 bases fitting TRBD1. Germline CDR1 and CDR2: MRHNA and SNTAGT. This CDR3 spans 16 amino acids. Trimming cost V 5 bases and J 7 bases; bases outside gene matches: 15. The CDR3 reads CASSPPTGTGTYEQYF. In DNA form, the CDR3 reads TGTGCCAGCAGTCCACCCACCGGGACAGGGACTTATGAGCAGTACTTC.

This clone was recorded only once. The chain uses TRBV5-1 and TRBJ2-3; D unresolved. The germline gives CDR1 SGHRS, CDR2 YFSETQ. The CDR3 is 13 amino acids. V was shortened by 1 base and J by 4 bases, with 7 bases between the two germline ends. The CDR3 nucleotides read TGCGCCAGCAGCTTGTCCTCCTCAGATACGCAGTATTTT. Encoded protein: CASSLSSSDTQYF.

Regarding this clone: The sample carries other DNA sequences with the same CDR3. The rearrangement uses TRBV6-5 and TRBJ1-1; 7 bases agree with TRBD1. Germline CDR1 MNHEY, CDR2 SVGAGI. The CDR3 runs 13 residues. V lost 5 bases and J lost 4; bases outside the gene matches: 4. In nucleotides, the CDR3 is TGTGCCAGCAGTCGTCAGGGGGTCACTGAAGCTTTCTTT. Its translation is CASSRQGVTEAFF.

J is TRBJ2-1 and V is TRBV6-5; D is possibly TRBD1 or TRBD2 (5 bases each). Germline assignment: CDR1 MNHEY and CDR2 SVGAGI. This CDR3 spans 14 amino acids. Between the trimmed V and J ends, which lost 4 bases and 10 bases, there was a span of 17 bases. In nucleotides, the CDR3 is TGTGCCAGCAGTTTACGAACTTCTGGGGGAGAGCAGTTCTTC. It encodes CASSLRTSGGEQFF.

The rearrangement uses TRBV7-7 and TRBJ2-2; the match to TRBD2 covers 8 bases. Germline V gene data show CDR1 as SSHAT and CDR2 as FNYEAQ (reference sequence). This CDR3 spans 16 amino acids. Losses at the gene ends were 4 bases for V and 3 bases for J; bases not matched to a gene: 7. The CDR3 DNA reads TGTGCCAGCAGCTCCTGGGTCGGGGGGGACACCGGGGAGCTGTTTTTT. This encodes CASSSWVGGDTGELFF.

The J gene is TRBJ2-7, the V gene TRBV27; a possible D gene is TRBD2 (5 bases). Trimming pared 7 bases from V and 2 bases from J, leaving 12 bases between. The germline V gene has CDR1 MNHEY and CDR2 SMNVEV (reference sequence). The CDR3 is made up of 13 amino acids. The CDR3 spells CASKTERPYEQYF. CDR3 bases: TGTGCCAGCAAGACCGAGCGGCCCTACGAGCAGTACTTC.

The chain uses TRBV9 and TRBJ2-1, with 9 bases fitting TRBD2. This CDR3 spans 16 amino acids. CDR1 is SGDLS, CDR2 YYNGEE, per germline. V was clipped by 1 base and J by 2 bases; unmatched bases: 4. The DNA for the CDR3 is TGTGCCAGCAGCGTATCTAGCGGGGTGACCTACAATGAGCAGTTCTTC. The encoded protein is CASSVSSGVTYNEQFF.

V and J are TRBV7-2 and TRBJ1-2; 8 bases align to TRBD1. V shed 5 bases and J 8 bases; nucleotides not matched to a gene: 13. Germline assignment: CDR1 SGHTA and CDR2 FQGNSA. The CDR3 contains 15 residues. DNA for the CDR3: TGTGCCAGCAGCCTAATCGGCCAGGGGGCGCAAGGCTACACCTTC. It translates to CASSLIGQGAQGYTF.